These 14 T cell receptor beta chains share one sample of origin, sequenced in a study of T cell repertoires in cytomegalovirus infection. No antigen is known for these receptors. TCRdb reprocessed the reads with MiXCR, giving one entry per CDR3 protein. The sample has under 95,000 distinct CDR3 sequences; approximately 46% are singletons. The starting material was CD8+ T cells from cultured PBMCs, obtained from culture after CMV antigen stimulation. Every receptor here comes from a human donor in good health (CMV status not recorded). Some clones in this sample may be carry-over from other donors' samples.

This clonotype was seen a single time. The CDR3 region has the DNA TGTGCCAGCTCACCACGACTCGGGGGGCAGCGAGAGACCCAGTACTTC. Translated: CASSPRLGGQRETQYF. This rearrangement joins TRBV18 to TRBJ2-5; D might be TRBD2 (7 bases). The germline V gene has CDR1 KGHSH and CDR2 LQKENI. Trimming removed 1 base from V and 4 bases from J, with 16 bases in between. This CDR3 region has 16 residues.

This rearrangement joins TRBV6-5 to TRBJ2-5, with TRBD2 identical over 16 bases. This CDR3 contains 20 residues. With V trimmed by 0 bases and J by 3 bases, 10 bases remained unmatched. Per germline, CDR1 MNHEY and CDR2 SVGAGI. In nucleotides, the CDR3 is TGTGCCAGCAGTTACTCGGGACTAGCGGGAGGGCCGGCATTGGAAGAGACCCAGTACTTC. Translating it yields CASSYSGLAGGPALEETQYF.

The chain uses TRBV11-2 and TRBJ1-5; possibly TRBD1 for D (5 bases). Trimming cost V 5 bases and J 3 bases, with 17 bases left between them. Germline assignment: CDR1 SGHAT and CDR2 FQNNGV. The CDR3 totals 16 residues. The CDR3 region has the DNA TGTGCCAGCAGCCCTATGGGGACGGAACCCAATCAGCCCCAGCATTTT. As protein: CASSPMGTEPNQPQHF.

This clonotype is a singleton in its sample. The CDR3: CAISDHLAGVSYNEQFF. The DNA for the CDR3 is TGTGCCATCAGTGACCACTTAGCGGGGGTGTCCTACAATGAGCAGTTCTTC. The rearrangement joins TRBV10-3 to TRBJ2-1; 9 bases map to TRBD2. J lost 1 base, V lost 3 bases, and 7 bases had no gene match. CDR3 length: 17 amino acids. CDR1 is ENHRY and CDR2 is SYGVKD in the germline V gene.

This clonotype was detected a few times. The chain carries TRBV6-1 and TRBJ1-1; no reliable D call. Per the germline V gene, CDR1 is MNHNS and CDR2 is SASEGT. Trimming pared 1 base from V and 1 base from J, leaving 13 bases between. This CDR3 has 16 residues. The chain's CDR3 is CASSEELGGENTEAFF. The CDR3 DNA reads TGTGCCAGCAGTGAAGAACTGGGCGGGGAGAACACTGAAGCTTTCTTT.

The chain links TRBV7-8 to TRBJ1-4; no clear D. Trimming pared 5 bases from V and 7 bases from J, leaving 8 bases between. This CDR3 contains 12 residues. Germline V gives CDR1 SGHVS, CDR2 FQNEAQ. CDR3 nucleotides: TGTGCCAGCAGCCCCGACGGTGAAAAACTGTTTTTT. Translation gives CASSPDGEKLFF.

This clonotype was seen just once. The chain is built from TRBV2 and TRBJ2-3; 12 bases line up with TRBD2. The CDR3 length is 18 residues. From germline, CDR1 is SNHLY and CDR2 FYNNEI. The J segment lost 4 bases and the V segment lost 9 bases, leaving 17 bases of the junction unmatched. CDR3 nucleotides: TGTGCCAGACGATTGGACAGGGGGAGACTAGCGGGAGCAGATACGCAGTATTTT. Amino acid sequence: CARRLDRGRLAGADTQYF.

The chain is built from TRBV4-1 and TRBJ2-1, with D tentatively TRBD1 or TRBD2 (6 bases each). The CDR3 has 17 amino acids. Germline CDR1 is MGHRA and CDR2 is YSYEKL. V lost 3 bases and J 4 bases, leaving 19 bases between the germline ends. The CDR3 nucleotides read TGCGCCAGCAGCCACTATGGGGGGCTCACCCCTTACAATGAGCAGTTCTTC. This gives the protein CASSHYGGLTPYNEQFF.

This clonotype was counted a few times. The chain joins TRBV7-2 to TRBJ2-1, with a weak D call TRBD2 (6 bases). Germline CDR1 SGHTA, CDR2 FQGNSA. Trimming removed 7 bases at V and 1 base at J, with 17 bases between. The CDR3 length is 16 residues. In DNA form, the CDR3 reads TGTGCCAGCAACCCGATCCCGGGACTTTCCTACAATGAGCAGTTCTTC. Translating it yields CASNPIPGLSYNEQFF.

This clonotype has only a few counts. The rearrangement links TRBV7-2 to TRBJ2-3, with D tentatively TRBD2 (7 bases). The V end lost 4 bases, the J end lost 3 bases, and 20 bases lay between the germline ends. The CDR3 has 17 amino acids. Germline CDR1 reads SGHTA; CDR2 reads FQGNSA. CDR3 sequence (DNA): TGTGCCAGCAGCTCTTGGGCGGGGGCCCCGGAGACAGATACGCAGTATTTT. It yields the protein CASSSWAGAPETDTQYF.

CDR3 protein: CASSLVEGNYGYTF. DNA for the CDR3: TGTGCCAGCAGTTTAGTCGAGGGTAACTATGGCTACACCTTC. This sequence joins TRBV12-3 or TRBV12-4 and TRBJ1-2; no clear D. The CDR3 is made up of 14 amino acids. With 1 base removed from V and 1 base from J, the gap between germline ends came to 7 bases.

The chain joins TRBV7-3 to TRBJ2-2; D possibly matches TRBD1 or TRBD2 (5 bases each). Germline lookup yields CDR1 SGHTA and CDR2 FQGTGA. With 2 bases removed from V and 5 bases from J, the gap between germline ends came to 12 bases. The CDR3 length is 15 residues. The CDR3 sequence: CASSLGPGRTGELFF. The CDR3 region has the DNA TGTGCCAGCAGCTTAGGGCCAGGGAGAACCGGGGAGCTGTTTTTT.

This clonotype has only a few counts. The chain has TRBV6-5 and TRBJ2-3; D assignment may be TRBD1 or TRBD2 (5 bases each). The germline V gene encodes CDR1 MNHEY and CDR2 SVGAGI. The length of the CDR3 is 15 residues. V was cut by 6 bases and J by 2 bases, with 15 bases left in between. This CDR3 reads CASRDRDPPTDTQYF. The CDR3 DNA reads as TGTGCCAGCAGGGACCGGGACCCCCCCACAGATACGCAGTATTTT.

V is TRBV7-9 and J is TRBJ2-7; the D gene is possibly TRBD1 (6 bases). Germline assignment: CDR1 SEHNR and CDR2 FQNEAQ (reference sequence). This CDR3 is 15 amino acids long. V was clipped by 4 bases and J by 1 base, with 14 bases between them. The CDR3 here is CASSSPPQGSYEQYF. In nucleotides, the CDR3 is TGTGCCAGCAGCTCGCCCCCACAGGGTTCCTACGAGCAGTACTTC.